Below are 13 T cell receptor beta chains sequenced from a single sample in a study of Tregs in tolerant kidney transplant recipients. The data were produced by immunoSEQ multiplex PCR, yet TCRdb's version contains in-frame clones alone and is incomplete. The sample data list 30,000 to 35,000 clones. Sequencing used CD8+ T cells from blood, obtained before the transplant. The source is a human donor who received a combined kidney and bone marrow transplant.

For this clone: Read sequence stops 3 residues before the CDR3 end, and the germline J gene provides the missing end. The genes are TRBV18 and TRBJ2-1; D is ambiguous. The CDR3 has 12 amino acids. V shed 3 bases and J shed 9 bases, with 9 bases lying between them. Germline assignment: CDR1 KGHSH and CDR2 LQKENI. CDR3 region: CASSPSSVEQFF. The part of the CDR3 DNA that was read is TGTGCCAGCTCACCCTCGTCGGTTGAG. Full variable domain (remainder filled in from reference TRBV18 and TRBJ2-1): NAGVMQNPRHLVRRRGQEARLRCSPMKGHSHVYWYRQLPEEGLKFMVYLQKENIIDESGMPKERFSAEFPKEGPSILRIQQVVRGDSAAYFCASSPSSVEQFFGPGTRLTVL.

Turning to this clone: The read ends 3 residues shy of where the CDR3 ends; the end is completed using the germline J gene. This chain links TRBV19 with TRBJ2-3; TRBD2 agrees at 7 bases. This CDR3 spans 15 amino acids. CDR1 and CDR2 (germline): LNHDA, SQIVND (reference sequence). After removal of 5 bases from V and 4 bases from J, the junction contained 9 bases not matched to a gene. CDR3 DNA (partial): TGTGCCAGTAGTCAAAGACTAGCATTGTCAGATACG. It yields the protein CASSQRLALSDT. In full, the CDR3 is CASSQRLALSDTQYF.

CDR3 DNA (partial): TGTGCCAGCAGCGCAACAGCGAACACTGAA. Residues: CASSATANTE. The CDR3 in its entirety is CASSATANTEAFF. V gene TRBV11-2 combines with J gene TRBJ1-1; D unresolved. The read finishes 3 residues shy of the CDR3 end, and the germline J gene is used to complete it. Germline CDR1 is SGHAT and CDR2 is FQNNGV. The CDR3 sequence is 13 residues long. V gave up 5 bases and J gave up 1 base, with 8 bases separating them.

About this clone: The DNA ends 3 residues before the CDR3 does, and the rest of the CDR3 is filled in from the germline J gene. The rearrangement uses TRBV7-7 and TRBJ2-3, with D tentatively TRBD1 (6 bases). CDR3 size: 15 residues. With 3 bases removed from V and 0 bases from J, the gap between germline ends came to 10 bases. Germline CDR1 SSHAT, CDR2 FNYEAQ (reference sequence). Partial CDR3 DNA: TGTGCCAGCAGCTTTTTGGACAGTAGCACAGATACG. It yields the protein CASSFLDSSTDT. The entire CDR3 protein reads CASSFLDSSTDTQYF. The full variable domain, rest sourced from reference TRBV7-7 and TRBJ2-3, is GAGVSQSPRYKVTKRGQDVTLRCDPISSHATLYWYQQALGQGPEFLTYFNYEAQPDKSGLPSDRFSAERPEGSISTLTIQRTEQRDSAMYRCASSFLDSSTDTQYFGPGTRLTVL.

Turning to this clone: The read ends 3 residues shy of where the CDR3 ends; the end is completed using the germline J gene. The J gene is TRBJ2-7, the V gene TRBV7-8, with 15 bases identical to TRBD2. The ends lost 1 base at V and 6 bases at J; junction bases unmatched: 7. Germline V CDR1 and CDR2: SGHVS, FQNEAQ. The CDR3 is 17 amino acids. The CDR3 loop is CASSLGLGLAGGPEQYF. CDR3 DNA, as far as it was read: TGTGCCAGCAGCTTAGGGCTGGGACTAGCGGGAGGTCCCGAG.

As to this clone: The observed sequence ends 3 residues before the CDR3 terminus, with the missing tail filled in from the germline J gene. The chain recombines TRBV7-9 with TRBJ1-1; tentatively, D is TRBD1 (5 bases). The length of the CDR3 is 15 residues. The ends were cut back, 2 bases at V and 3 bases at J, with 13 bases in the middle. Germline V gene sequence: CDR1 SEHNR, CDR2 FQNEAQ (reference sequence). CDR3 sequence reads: CASSLFAGDHTEAFF. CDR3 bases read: TGTGCCAGCAGCTTATTCGCGGGGGACCACACTGAA.

The CDR3 reads CASKGPASTDTQYF. The sequenced part of the CDR3 DNA is TGTGCCAGCAAGGGCCCCGCGAGCACAGATACG. V and J are TRBV28 and TRBJ2-3; the D is unclear. With the read ending 3 residues before the CDR3 end, the germline J gene is used to fill in that end. V was trimmed by 7 bases and J by 0 bases, leaving 11 bases between them. CDR1 is MDHEN and CDR2 is SYDVKM in the germline V gene. The CDR3 length is 14 residues.

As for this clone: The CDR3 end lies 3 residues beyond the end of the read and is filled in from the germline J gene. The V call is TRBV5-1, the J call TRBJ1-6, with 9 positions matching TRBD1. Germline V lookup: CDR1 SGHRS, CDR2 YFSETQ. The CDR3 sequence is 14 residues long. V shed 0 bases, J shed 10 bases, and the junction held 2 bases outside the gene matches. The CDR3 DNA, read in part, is TGCGCCAGCAGCTTGGGACAGGGGGTATCACCC. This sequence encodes CASSLGQGVSP. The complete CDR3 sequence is CASSLGQGVSPLHF.

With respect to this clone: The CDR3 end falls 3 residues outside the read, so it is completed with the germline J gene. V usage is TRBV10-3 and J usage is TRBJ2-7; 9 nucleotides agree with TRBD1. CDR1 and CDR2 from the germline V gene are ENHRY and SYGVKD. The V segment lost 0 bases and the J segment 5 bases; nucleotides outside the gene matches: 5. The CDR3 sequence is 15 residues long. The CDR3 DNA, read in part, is TGTGCCATCAGTGAGTCGAACAGGGGGCTCAACGAG. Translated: CAISESNRGLNE. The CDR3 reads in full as CAISESNRGLNEQYF.

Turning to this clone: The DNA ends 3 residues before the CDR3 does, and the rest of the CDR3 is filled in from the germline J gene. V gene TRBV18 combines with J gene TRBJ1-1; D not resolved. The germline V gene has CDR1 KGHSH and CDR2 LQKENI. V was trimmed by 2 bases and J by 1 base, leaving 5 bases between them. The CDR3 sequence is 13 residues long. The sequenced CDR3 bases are TGTGCCAGCTCACCAGGGCCGAACACTGAA. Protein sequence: CASSPGPNTE. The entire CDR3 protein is CASSPGPNTEAFF.

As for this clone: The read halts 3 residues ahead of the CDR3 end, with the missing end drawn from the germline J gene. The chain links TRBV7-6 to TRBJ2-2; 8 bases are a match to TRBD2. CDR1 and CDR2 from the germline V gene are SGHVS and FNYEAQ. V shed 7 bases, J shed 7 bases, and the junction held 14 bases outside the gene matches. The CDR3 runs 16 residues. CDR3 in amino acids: CASTALRAGAGGELFF. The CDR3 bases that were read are TGTGCCAGCACTGCTTTGCGAGCGGGAGCCGGCGGGGAG. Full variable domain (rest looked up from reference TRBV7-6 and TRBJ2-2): GAGVSQSPRYKVTKRGQDVALRCDPISGHVSLYWYRQALGQGPEFLTYFNYEAQQDKSGLPNDRFSAERPEGSISTLTIQRTEQRDSAMYRCASTALRAGAGGELFFGEGSRLTVL.

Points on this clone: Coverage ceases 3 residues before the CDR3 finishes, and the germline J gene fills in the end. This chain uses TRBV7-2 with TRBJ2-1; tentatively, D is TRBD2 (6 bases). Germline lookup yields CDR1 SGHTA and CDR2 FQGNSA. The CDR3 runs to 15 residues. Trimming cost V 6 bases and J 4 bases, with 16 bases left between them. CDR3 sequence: CASRPGGPIYNEQFF. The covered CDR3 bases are TGTGCCAGCAGACCCGGAGGGCCGATATACAATGAG.

The CDR3 sequence is CASAQGGRTEAFF. The DNA read from the CDR3 is TGCGCCAGCGCCCAGGGGGGAAGGACTGAA. V gene TRBV5-1 combines with J gene TRBJ1-1; 7 bases line up with TRBD1. The read terminates 3 residues ahead of where the CDR3 ends, so the germline J gene completes it. The V and J ends lost 7 bases and 5 bases, in that order; junction bases with no gene match: 8. The CDR3 contains 13 residues. Per germline, CDR1 SGHRS and CDR2 YFSETQ.